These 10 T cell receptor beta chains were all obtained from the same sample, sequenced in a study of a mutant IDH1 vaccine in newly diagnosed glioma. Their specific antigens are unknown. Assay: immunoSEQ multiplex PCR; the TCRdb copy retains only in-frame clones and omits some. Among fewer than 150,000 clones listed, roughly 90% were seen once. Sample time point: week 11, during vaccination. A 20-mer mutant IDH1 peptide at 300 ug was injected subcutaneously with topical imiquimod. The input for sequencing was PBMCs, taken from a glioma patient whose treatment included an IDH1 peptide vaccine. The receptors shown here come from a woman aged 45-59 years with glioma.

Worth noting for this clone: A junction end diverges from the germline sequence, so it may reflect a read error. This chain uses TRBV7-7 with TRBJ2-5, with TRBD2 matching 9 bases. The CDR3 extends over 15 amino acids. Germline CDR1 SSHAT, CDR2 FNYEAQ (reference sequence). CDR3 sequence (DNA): TGTGCTAGCAGCTTCAGTAGCGGGGGAGAAGAGACCCAGTACTTC. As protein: CASSFSSGGEETQYF.

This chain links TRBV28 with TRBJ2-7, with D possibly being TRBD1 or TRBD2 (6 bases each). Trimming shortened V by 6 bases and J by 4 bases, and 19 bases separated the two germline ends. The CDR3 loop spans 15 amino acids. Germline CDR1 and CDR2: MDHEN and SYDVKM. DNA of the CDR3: TGTGCCAGCAGCCCCGGAGGGGGGCGGTTTTACGAGCAGTACTTC. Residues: CASSPGGGRFYEQYF.

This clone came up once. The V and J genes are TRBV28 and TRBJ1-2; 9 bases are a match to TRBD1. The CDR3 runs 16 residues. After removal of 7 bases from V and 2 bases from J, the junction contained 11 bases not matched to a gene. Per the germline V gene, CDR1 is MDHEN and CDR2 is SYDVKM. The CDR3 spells CASTLLLGTGNYGYTF. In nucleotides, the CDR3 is TGTGCCAGCACCCTACTATTGGGGACAGGGAACTATGGCTACACCTTC.

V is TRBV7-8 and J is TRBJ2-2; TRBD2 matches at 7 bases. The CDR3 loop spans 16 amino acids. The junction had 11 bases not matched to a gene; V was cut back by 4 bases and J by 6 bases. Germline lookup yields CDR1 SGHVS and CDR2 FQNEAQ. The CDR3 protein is CASSYTRAGVAGELFF. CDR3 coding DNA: TGTGCCAGCAGCTATACGCGGGCGGGAGTCGCCGGGGAGCTGTTTTTT.

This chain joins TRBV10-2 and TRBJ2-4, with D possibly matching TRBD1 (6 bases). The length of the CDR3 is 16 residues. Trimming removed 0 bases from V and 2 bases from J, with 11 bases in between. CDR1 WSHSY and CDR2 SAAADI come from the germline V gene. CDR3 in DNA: TGCGCCAGCAGTGAGTCGTTTGGGGACACCAAAAACATTCAGTACTTC. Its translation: CASSESFGDTKNIQYF.

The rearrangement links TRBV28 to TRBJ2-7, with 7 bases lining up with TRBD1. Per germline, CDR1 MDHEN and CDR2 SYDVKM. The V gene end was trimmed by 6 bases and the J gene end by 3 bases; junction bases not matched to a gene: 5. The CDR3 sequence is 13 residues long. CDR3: CASSARTGYEQYF. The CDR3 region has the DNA TGTGCCAGCAGCGCGAGGACAGGCTACGAGCAGTACTTC.

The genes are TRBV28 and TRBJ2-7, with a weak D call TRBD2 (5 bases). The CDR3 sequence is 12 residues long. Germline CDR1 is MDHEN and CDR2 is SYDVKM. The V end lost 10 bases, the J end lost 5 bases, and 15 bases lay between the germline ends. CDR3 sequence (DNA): TGTGCCACCCAGGCCGGAGGTGACGAGCAGTACTTC. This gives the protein CATQAGGDEQYF.

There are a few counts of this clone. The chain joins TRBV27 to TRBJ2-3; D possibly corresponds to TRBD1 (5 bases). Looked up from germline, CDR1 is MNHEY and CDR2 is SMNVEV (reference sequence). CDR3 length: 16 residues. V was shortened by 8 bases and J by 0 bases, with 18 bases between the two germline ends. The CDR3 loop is CASYYTGTLSTDTQYF. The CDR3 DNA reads TGTGCCAGCTATTATACAGGAACGCTTAGCACAGATACGCAGTATTTT.

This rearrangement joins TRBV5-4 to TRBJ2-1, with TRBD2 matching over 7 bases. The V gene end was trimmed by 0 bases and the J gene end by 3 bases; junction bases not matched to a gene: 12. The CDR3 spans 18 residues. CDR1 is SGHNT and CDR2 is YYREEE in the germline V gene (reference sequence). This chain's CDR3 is CASSLEGSAGVYYNEQFF. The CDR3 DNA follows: TGTGCCAGCAGCTTGGAGGGGTCGGCGGGAGTCTACTACAATGAGCAGTTCTTC.

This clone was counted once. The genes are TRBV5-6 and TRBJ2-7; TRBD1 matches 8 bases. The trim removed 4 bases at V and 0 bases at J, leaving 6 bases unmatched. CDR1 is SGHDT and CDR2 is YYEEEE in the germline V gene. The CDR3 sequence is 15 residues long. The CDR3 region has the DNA TGTGCCAGCAGCGCATACAGGGGGATCTCCTACGAGCAGTACTTC. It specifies CASSAYRGISYEQYF.